The source of this T cell receptor (beta chain) is a study of CD8+ T cells in alopecia areata listed by TCRdb under 2018. Broadly, across the study: The treated patients, all with moderate-to-severe alopecia areata, were enrolled in an open-label pilot trial of oral tofacitinib given at 5 to 10 mg twice daily. Biopsies were taken from tofacitinib-treated patients at baseline and at 4 and 24 weeks of treatment, and a later scalp biopsy was taken in several of the tofacitinib-treated patients. Patients received tofacitinib for 6 to 18 months and were then followed off drug for 6 months to check for delayed response and recurrence. RNA came from the PAXgene miRNA kit for fixed scalp, the miRNeasy kit for PBMCs, and the RNeasy kit for mouse skin. Clonality in the scalp was compared among normal scalp (n=4), patchy alopecia areata scalp (n=8), and alopecia totalis/universalis scalp (n=8). Amplification of TCRbeta CDR3 regions was done by immunoSEQ multiplex PCR using 35 Vbeta forward primers and 13 Jbeta reverse primers. To study T cell clonal expansion in alopecia areata, the researchers applied high-throughput TCRbeta sequencing to both the C3H/HeJ mouse model and human patients. In humans, TCRbeta sequencing was performed on scalp tissue and on sorted CD4+ and CD8+ peripheral blood T cells from healthy controls and from patients with patchy or totalis/universalis alopecia areata. Disease severity in treated patients was measured with the SALT score, which quantifies the percentage of affected scalp surface area. The full study reports these points: Shared TCR sequences between patients were less evident than in mice, which may be partly attributable to HLA diversity in the patient population. Compared with normal scalp, lesional scalp had higher clonality and more expanded CD8+ clones, particularly in alopecia totalis/universalis, a pattern that suggests antigenic drive. Scalp TCR repertoire analysis is complicated because resident alphabeta T cells in normal human skin are also sequenced, whereas mouse skin is dominated by gammadelta T cells. During tofacitinib treatment, many expanded lesional clones remained in scalp and blood, and this persistence may partly explain relapse after treatment is stopped. Tofacitinib significantly decreased scalp clonality and the number of expanded CD8+ clones among the top 100 scalp clones. The treated cohort was small, with a single nonresponder, so links between baseline CD8+ expansion and response need larger studies.

V lost 1 base and J lost 2 bases; the stretch between them is 9 bases long. The CDR3, cysteine through phenylalanine, is 15 amino acids long. Of the read, only the CDR3 DNA is kept; its 45 bases are in frame from base 1. Library preparation was by the immunoSEQ multiplex PCR assay. RNA was extracted from all samples and reverse transcribed into cDNA as template for TCR sequencing. SuperScript III was used for first-strand cDNA synthesis, primed with a 2:1 mix of oligo-dT and random hexamers. A synthetic immune receptor repertoire was used to measure amplification bias, and any remaining bias was corrected computationally. The authors' analysis ran thus. After raw reads were preprocessed to remove errors, the CDR3 was defined following IMGT conventions as running from the conserved cysteine to phenylalanine. Clonality was calculated as 1 minus Shannon entropy normalized by log2 of the number of productive unique TCRs. Scalp TCRbeta sequences were cross-referenced with sorted blood CD4 and CD8 repertoires so that the CD4 or CD8 identity of scalp clones could be inferred. In its TCRdb copy, this immuneACCESS table keeps in-frame sequences only and misses some clones. Where compared with another copy, unresolved V genes explain less than half of these, and the others have no known cause. V, J and clone size were drawn from that table, and D and trimming were deduced from the DNA. The sample data list over 150,000 clones, and less than 70% of these were observed just once. 10% to 13% of the sample rests with the top ten.

A few counts support this clone. Its recognized antigen is unknown. No clone much larger than this one lies a single base away; base qualities are absent. The label giving this sample's time point can be read as: 20 to 30 weeks on oral tofacitinib. Taken with the paper, the label for treatment or condition translates to: oral pan-JAK inhibitor, 5-10 mg twice daily. Peripheral blood and lesional scalp punch biopsies were obtained from patients with alopecia areata. PBMCs were separated by density centrifugation and stained for CD3, CD4 and CD8, after which CD4+ and CD8+ T cells were sorted on a FACSAria.

The sequence joins TRBV23-1 to TRBJ1-5; matching of 5 bases hints at TRBD1 as the D gene. TRBV23-1 is recorded as an ORF, its role being uncertain. The specimen comprised CD8+ T cells sorted from blood, sampled at week 24, from a patient treated with tofacitinib. This receptor was taken from a human donor with alopecia areata. The base sequence is TGCGCCAGCAGTCAATTGGGGCAGGGCAATCAGCCCCAGCATTTT. The translation is CASSQLGQGNQPQHF.